Sequencing of this T cell receptor beta chain was carried out in a study of shared T cell receptors in the human thymus (dated by TCRdb to about 2021). Regarding the complete study: The study examined how self-reactive, shared T-cell receptor alpha chains are generated in the human thymus.

Worth noting for this clone: Its antigen is not yet known. Per-base quality was not reported, and no clone a single base away is much larger than it. Other DNA sequences from this sample encode an identical CDR3 as well.

The library relied on the immunoSEQ multiplex PCR assay. Sourced from immuneACCESS, this table was stored by TCRdb with only in-frame sequences that have V and J called. A share of the clones is absent; for the studies checked, an unresolved V gene accounts for under half, and the remainder has no known explanation. The sample records over 650,000 clones, around 87% of which are singletons. The top ten constitute roughly 0.0089% of the sample. The data were also submitted as part of a second study, on human thymus T cells. The other study reports the following: Immunologically healthy infants undergoing open corrective cardiac surgery for congenital heart defects in Finland were used as donors. Thymus tissue was collected as surgical resects that were removed during corrective cardiac surgery. Usage of V and J gene segments appeared to be biased in both the thymic and the peripheral blood repertoires. The related research reported highly overlapping thymic TCR repertoires among unrelated individuals. TCR alpha and beta repertoires from under 10 infant thymus samples and a few related peripheral blood samples were characterized in the study. The cohort included over five male and two female infants, with donor ages spanning 7 to 244 days. After being mechanically released from the tissue, thymocytes were kept at -70 degrees C in pellets of about 8.5-32 million cells. Genomic DNA was extracted from frozen cell pellets with a QIAsymphony instrument. TCRB and TCRAD loci were amplified from a standardized quantity of quality-controlled genomic DNA using the immunoSEQ multiplex PCR assay. The amplicons covered the V(D)J region and were long enough to include the CDR3 and to identify the V and J genes. Through the commercial immunoSEQ service, the amplicons were sequenced on an Illumina platform. Primer bias and sequencing errors were corrected using previously described methods, and TCRAD and TCRB definitions followed the IMGT database. The repertoires were analysed using immunoSEQ Analyzer 3.0 and VDJTools for basic statistics, V/J segment usage, diversity estimates, rarefaction and pairwise overlap. Diversity was estimated using the Chao1, ChaoE, Efron-Thisted, Shannon and inverse Simpson indices, and was also estimated on datasets down-sampled to the size of the smallest sample. For repertoire overlap, CDR3 nucleotide sequence, V gene and J gene had to match strictly, and clustering was done by Jaccard-based multidimensional scaling. On average, thymus samples gave about 750,000 unique TCRB clonotypes, whereas blood samples gave about 84,000.

This clonotype was sampled from a boy less than two years old with a congenital heart defect. Donor details come from another sample of the same person, matched by shared clones. The material sequenced was thymocytes.

The nucleotide sequence is TGCAGTGCTAGTGGGGGGGATACGCAGTATTTT. Its translation is CSASGGDTQYF. The chain is assembled from TRBV20-1 and TRBJ2-3; TRBD2 is perhaps the D gene, given 6 matching bases. CDR3 length: 11 amino acids, cysteine to phenylalanine. Of all the DNA, just the CDR3 is kept, 33 bases in frame from base 1. V is shortened by 3 bases, J by 6 bases, and the region joining them spans 7 bases. From a lookup of the germline V gene (reference sequence), CDR1 and CDR2 are DFQATT and SNEGSKA.